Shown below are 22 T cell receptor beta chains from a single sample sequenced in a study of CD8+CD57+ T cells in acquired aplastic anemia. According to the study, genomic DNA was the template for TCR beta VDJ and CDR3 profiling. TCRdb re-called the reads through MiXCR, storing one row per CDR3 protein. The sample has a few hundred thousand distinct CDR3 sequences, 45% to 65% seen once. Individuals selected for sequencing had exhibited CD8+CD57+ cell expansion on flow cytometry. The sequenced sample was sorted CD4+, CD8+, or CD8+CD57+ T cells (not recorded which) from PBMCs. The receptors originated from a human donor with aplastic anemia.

In nucleotides, the CDR3 is TGTGCCAGCAGCTTACGTGGTCTGAATTCACCCCTCCACTTT. Its translation is CASSLRGLNSPLHF. The chain uses TRBV5-6 and TRBJ1-6; D unresolved. The CDR3 totals 14 residues. V was trimmed by 2 bases and J by 7 bases, leaving 10 bases between them. The germline V gene has CDR1 SGHDT and CDR2 YYEEEE.

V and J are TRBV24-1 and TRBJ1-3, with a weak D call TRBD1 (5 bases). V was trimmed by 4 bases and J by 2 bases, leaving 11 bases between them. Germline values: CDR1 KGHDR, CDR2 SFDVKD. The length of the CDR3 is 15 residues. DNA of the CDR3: TGTGCCACCAGTGACCCGACAGATCCTGGAAACACCATATATTTT. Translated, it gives CATSDPTDPGNTIYF.

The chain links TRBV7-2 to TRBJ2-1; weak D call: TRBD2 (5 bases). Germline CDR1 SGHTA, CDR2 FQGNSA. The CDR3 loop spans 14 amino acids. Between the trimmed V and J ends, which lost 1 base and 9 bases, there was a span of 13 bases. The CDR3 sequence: CASSLGEGSGEQFF. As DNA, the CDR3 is TGTGCCAGCAGCTTAGGGGAAGGGAGCGGTGAGCAGTTCTTC.

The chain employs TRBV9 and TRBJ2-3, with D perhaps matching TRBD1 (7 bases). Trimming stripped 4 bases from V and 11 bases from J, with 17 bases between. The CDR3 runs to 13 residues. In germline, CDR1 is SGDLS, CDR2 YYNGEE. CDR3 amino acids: CASSLGQSGEQYF. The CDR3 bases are TGTGCCAGCAGCCTGGGACAGTCGGGGGAGCAGTATTTT.

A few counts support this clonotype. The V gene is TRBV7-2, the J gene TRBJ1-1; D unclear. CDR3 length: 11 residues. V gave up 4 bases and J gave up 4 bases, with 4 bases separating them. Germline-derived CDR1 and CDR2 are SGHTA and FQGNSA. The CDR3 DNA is TGTGCCAGCAGCTACCTCACTGAAGCTTTCTTT. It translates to CASSYLTEAFF.

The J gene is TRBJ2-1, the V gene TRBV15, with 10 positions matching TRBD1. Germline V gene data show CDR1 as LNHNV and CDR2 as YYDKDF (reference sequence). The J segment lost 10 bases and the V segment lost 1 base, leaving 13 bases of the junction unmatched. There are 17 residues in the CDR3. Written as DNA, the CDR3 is TGTGCCACCAGCAGAGGATTAGGACAGGGGGATTTGAGAGAGCAGTTCTTC. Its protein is CATSRGLGQGDLREQFF. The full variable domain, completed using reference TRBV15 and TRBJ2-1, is DAMVIQNPRYQVTQFGKPVTLSCSQTLNHNVMYWYQQKSSQAPKLLFHYYDKDFNNEADTPDNFQSRRPNTSFCFLDIRSPGLGDTAMYLCATSRGLGQGDLREQFFGPGTRLTVL.

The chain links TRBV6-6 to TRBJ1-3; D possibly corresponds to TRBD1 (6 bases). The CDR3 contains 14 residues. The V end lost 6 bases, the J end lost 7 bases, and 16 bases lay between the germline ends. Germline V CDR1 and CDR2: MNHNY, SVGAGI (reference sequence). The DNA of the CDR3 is TGTGCCAGCAGCCGCGTGGGGGGCCAGAACACCATATATTTT. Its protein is CASSRVGGQNTIYF.

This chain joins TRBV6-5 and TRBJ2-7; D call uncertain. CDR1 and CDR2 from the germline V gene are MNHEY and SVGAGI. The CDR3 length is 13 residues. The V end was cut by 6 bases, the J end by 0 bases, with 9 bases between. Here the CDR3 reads CASRQASSYEQYF. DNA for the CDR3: TGTGCCAGCAGGCAGGCAAGCTCCTACGAGCAGTACTTC.

CDR3 sequence reads: CASSRGVGYGYTF. The CDR3 DNA is TGTGCCAGCAGCCGGGGTGTGGGCTATGGCTACACCTTC. This chain connects TRBV7-2 to TRBJ1-2; D unresolved. The CDR3 extends over 13 amino acids. Between the trimmed V and J ends, which lost 5 bases and 4 bases, there was a span of 11 bases. The germline V gene encodes CDR1 SGHTA and CDR2 FQGNSA.

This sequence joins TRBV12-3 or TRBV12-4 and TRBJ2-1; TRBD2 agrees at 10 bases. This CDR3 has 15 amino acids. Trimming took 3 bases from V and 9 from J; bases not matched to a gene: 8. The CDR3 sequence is CASSLTIAGGGEQFF. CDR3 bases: TGTGCCAGCAGTTTGACTATAGCGGGAGGTGGTGAGCAGTTCTTC.

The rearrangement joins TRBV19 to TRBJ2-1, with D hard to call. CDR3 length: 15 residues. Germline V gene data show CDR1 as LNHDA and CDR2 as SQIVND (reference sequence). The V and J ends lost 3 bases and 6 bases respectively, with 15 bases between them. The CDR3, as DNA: TGTGCCAGTAGTATCAGTGCTTCAATGGGCAATGAGCAGTTCTTC. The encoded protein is CASSISASMGNEQFF.

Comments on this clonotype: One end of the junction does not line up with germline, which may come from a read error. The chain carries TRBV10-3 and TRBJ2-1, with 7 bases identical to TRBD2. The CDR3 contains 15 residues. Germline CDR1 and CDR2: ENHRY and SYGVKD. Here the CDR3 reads CAISQDSSREYVQLF. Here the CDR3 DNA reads TGTGCCATCAGCCAAGATTCGTCGCGGGAGTACGTGCAGCTCTTC.

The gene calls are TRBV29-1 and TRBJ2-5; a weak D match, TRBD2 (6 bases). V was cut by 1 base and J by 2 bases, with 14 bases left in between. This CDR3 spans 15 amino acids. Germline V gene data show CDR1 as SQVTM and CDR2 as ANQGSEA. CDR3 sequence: CSVEGGDRGQETQYF. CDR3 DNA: TGCAGCGTTGAAGGTGGCGATCGGGGGCAAGAGACCCAGTACTTC.

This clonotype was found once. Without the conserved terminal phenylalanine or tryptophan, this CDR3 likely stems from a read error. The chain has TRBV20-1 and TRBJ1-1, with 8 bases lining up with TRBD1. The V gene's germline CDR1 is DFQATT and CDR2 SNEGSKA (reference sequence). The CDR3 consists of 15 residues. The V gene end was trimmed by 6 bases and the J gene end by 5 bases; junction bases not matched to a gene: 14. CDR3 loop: CSASRPTGGGTEAFS. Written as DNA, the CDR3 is TGCAGTGCCAGCAGACCCACAGGGGGAGGGACTGAAGCTTTCTCT.

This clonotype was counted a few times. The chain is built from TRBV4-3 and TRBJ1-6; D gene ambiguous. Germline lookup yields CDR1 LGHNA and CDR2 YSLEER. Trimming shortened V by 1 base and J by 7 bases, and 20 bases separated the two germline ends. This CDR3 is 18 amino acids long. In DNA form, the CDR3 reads TGCGCCAGCAGCCAAGGGGCACTGAGGACGGGTGTCAATTCACCCCTCCACTTT. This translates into CASSQGALRTGVNSPLHF.

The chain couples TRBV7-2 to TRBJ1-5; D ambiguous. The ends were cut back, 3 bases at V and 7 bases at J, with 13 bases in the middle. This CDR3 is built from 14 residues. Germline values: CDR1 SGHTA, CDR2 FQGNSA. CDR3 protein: CASSFSVLSQPQHF. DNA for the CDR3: TGTGCCAGCAGCTTCTCAGTGTTGTCGCAGCCCCAGCATTTT. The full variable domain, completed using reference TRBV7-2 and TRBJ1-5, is GAGVSQSPSNKVTEKGKDVELRCDPISGHTALYWYRQSLGQGLEFLIYFQGNSAPDKSGLPSDRFSAERTGGSVSTLTIQRTQQEDSAVYLCASSFSVLSQPQHFGDGTRLSIL.

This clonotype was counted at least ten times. CDR3 protein: CASSRQGRNTEAFF. The CDR3 DNA reads TGTGCCAGCAGTCGACAGGGGAGGAACACTGAAGCTTTCTTT. This sequence joins TRBV6-5 and TRBJ1-1; 8 bases are a match to TRBD1. The CDR3 totals 14 residues. V lost 5 bases, J lost 1 base, and 3 bases stayed unmatched. The V gene's germline CDR1 is MNHEY and CDR2 SVGAGI.

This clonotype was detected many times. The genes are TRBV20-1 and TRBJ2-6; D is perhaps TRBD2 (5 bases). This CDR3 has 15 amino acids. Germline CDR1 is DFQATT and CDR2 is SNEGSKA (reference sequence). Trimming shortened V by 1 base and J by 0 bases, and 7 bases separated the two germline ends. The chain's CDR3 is CSARVGSSGANVLTF. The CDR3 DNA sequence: TGCAGTGCTAGAGTAGGGAGCTCTGGGGCCAACGTCCTGACTTTC.

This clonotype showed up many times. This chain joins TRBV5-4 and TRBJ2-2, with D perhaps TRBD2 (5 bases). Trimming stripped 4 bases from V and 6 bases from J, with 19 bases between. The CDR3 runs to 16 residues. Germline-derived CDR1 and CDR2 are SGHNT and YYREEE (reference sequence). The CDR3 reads CASSNELGNNPGELFF. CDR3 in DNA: TGTGCCAGCAGCAATGAACTAGGAAATAACCCCGGGGAGCTGTTTTTT.

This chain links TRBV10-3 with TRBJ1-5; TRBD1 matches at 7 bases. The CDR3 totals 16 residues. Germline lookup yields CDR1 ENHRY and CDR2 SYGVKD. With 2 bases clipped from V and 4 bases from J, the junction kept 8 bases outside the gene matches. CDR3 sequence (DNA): TGTGCCATCAGTGAGAGAGGGACAGCTAGTAATCAGCCCCAGCATTTT. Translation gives CAISERGTASNQPQHF.

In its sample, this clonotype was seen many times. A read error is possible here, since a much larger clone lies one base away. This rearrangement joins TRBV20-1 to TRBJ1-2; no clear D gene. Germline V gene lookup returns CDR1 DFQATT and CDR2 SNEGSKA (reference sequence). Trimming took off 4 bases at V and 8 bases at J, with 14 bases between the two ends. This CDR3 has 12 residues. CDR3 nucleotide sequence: TGCAGTGCTACAGGCGGCCAGATCGGCTACACCTTC. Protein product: CSATGGQIGYTF.

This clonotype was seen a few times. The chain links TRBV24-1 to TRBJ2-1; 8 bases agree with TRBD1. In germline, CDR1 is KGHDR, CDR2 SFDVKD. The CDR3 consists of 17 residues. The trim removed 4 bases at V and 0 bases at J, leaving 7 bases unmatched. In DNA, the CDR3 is TGTGCCACCAGTGACATGACAGGGGCGAGCTCCTACAATGAGCAGTTCTTC. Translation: CATSDMTGASSYNEQFF.